This paragraph covers one T cell receptor (beta chain) sequence. Its antigen is still unknown. The CDR3 has 15 residues. The data were obtained in a study of blood T cells in healthy people across ages. General study points: Diversity estimates from one million T cells were considered underestimates. Diversity was higher, and naive CD4+ cells more numerous, in long-lived donors than in aged donors.

The authors ran a second PCR of about 6 to 11 cycles using a sample-barcoded 5' primer and a J-beta primer mix. TCRdb recomputed calls from the 5' RACE reads with MiXCR, one row per CDR3 protein. The table has 1.2 million to 1.5 million distinct CDR3 sequences, around 42% seen once. The sample was blood. This receptor was taken from a woman under 30 in good health. This sequence joins TRBV21-1 and TRBJ1-2; the table's D call, TRBD1, has no DNA check behind it. TRBV21-1 is deemed a pseudogene. The chain's CDR3 is CASSKPPDGRHGYTF. The CDR3 nucleotides read TGTGCCAGCAGCAAACCCCCGGACGGACGCCACGGCTACACCTTC.